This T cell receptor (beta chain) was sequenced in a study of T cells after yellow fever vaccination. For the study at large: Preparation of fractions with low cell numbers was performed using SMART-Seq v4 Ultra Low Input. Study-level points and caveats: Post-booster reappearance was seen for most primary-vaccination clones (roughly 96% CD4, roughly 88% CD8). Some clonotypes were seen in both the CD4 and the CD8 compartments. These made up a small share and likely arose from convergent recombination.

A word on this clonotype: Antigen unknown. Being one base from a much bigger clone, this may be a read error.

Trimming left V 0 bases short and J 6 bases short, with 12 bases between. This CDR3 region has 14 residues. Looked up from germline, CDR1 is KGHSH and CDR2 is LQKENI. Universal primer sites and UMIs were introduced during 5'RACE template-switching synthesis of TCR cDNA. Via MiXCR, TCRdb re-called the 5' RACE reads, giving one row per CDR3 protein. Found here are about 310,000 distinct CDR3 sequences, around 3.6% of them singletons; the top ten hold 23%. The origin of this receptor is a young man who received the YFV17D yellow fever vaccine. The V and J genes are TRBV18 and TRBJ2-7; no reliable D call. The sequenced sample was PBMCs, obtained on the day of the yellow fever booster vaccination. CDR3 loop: CASSPPETPSEQYF. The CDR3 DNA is TGTGCCAGCTCACCACCGGAAACCCCCTCCGAGCAGTACTTC.